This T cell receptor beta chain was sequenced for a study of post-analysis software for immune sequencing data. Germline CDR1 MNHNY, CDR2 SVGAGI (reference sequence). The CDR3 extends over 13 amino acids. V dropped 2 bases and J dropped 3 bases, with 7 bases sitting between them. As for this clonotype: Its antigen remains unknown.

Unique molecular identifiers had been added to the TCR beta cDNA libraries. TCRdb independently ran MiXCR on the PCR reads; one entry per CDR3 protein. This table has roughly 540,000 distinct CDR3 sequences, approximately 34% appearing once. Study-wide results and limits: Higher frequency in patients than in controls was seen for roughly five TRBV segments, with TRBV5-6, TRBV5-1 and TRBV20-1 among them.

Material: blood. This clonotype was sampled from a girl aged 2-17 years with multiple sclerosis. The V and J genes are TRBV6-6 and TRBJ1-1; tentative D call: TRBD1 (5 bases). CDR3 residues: CASSYMGDTEAFF. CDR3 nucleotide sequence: TGTGCCAGCAGTTACATGGGGGACACTGAAGCTTTCTTT.